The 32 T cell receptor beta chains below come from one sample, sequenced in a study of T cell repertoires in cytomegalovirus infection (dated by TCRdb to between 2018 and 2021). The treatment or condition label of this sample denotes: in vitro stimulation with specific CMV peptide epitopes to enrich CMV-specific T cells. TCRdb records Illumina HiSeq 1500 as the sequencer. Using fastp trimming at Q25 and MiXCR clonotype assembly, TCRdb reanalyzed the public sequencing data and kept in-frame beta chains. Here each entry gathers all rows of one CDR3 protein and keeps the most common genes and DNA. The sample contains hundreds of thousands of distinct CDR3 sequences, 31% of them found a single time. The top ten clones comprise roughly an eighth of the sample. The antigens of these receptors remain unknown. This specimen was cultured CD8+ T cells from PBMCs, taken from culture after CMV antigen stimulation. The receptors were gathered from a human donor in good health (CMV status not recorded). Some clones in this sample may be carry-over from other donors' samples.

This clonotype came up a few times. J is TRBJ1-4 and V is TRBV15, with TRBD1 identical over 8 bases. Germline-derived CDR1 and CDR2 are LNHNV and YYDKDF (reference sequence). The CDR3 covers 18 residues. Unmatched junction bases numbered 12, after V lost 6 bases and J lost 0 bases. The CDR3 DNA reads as TGTGCCACCAGGCCGACAGGGGCAAAACCTTCAACTAATGAAAAACTGTTTTTT. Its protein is CATRPTGAKPSTNEKLFF.

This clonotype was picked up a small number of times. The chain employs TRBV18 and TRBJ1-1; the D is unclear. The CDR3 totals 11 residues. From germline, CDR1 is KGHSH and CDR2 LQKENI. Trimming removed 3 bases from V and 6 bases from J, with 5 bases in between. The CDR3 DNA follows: TGTGCCAGCTCACCCGCCCCTGAAGCTTTCTTT. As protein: CASSPAPEAFF.

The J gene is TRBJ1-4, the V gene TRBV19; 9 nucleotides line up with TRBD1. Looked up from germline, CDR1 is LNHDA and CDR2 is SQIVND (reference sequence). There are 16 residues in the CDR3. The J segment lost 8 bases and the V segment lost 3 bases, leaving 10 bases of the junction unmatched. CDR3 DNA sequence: TGTGCCAGTAGTATCCTCGTCCGGGACAGGGCAGAAAAACTGTTTTTT. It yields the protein CASSILVRDRAEKLFF.

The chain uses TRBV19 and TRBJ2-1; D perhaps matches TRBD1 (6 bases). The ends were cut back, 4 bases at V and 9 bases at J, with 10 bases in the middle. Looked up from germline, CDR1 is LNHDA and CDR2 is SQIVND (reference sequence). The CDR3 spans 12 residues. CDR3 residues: CASSSQGFEQFF. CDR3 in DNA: TGTGCCAGTAGTAGTCAGGGGTTTGAGCAGTTCTTC.

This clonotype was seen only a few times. CDR3 loop: CASSVVRTPSYNEQFF. CDR3 sequence (DNA): TGTGCCAGCAGCGTAGTTAGGACACCTTCCTACAATGAGCAGTTCTTC. The V and J genes are TRBV9 and TRBJ2-1; possibly TRBD1 for D (5 bases). Germline V gene data show CDR1 as SGDLS and CDR2 as YYNGEE. Trimming took 0 bases from V and 1 from J, leaving 11 bases between them. The CDR3 loop spans 16 amino acids.

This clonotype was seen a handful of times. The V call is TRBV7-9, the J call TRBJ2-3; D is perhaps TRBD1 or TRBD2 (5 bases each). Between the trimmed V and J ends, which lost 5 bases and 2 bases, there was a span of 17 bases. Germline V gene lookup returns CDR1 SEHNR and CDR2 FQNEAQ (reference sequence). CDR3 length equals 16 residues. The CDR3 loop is CASSLGHPDYTDTQYF. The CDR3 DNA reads TGTGCCAGCAGCCTAGGACACCCCGACTACACAGATACGCAGTATTTT.

The CDR3 spells CSAHRGGGYNSPLHF. In DNA form, the CDR3 reads TGCAGTGCCCACCGAGGAGGGGGCTATAATTCACCCCTCCACTTT. V and J are TRBV20-1 and TRBJ1-6; D might be TRBD1 (6 bases). Between the trimmed V and J ends, which lost 6 bases and 3 bases, there was a span of 15 bases. The CDR3 contains 15 residues. The V gene's germline CDR1 is DFQATT and CDR2 SNEGSKA (reference sequence).

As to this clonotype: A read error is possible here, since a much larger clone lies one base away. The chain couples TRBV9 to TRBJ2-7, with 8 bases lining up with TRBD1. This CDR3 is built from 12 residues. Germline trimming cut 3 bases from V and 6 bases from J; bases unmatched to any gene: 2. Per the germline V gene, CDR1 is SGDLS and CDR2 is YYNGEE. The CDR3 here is CASSGTGLEQYF. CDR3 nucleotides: TGTGCCAGCAGCGGGACAGGGCTCGAGCAGTACTTC.

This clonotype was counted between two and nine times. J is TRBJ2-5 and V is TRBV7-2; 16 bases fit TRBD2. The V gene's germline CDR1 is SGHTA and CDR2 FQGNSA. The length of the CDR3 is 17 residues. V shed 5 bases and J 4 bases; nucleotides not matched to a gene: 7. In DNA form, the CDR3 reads TGTGCCAGCAGCCGGGGACTAGCGGGGGGGGGGAGAGAGACCCAGTACTTC. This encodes CASSRGLAGGGRETQYF.

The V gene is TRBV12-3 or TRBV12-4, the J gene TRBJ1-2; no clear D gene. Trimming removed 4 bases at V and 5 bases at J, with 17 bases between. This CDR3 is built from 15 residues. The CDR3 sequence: CASSSLVDVPYGYTF. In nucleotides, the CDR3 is TGTGCCAGCAGTTCCCTAGTTGACGTGCCTTATGGCTACACCTTC.

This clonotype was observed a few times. The CDR3 sequence is CASSQDGLAGVGETQYF. CDR3 nucleotide sequence: TGCGCCAGCAGCCAAGATGGTCTAGCGGGGGTGGGTGAGACCCAGTACTTC. The chain uses TRBV4-1 and TRBJ2-5; 10 nucleotides align to TRBD2. CDR3 length: 17 amino acids. Per germline, CDR1 MGHRA and CDR2 YSYEKL. J lost 5 bases, V lost 0 bases, and 9 bases had no gene match.

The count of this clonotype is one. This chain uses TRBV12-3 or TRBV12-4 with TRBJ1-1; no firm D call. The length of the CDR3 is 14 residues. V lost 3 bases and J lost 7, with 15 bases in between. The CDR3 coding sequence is TGTGCCAGCAGTTTCATTTATTTGGGGTATGAAGCTTTCTTT. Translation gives CASSFIYLGYEAFF.

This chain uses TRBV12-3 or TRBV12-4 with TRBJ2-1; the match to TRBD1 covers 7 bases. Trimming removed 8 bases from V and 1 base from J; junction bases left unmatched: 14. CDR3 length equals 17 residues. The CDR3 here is CASVFYLDRPSYNEQFF. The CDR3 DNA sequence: TGTGCCAGCGTCTTTTACCTGGACAGGCCTTCCTACAATGAGCAGTTCTTC.

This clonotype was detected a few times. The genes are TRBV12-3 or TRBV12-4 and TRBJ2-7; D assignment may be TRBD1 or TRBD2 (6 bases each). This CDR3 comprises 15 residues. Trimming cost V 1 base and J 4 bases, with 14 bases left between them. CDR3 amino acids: CASSLGAGGGYEQYF. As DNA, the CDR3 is TGTGCCAGCAGTTTAGGGGCCGGGGGCGGGTACGAGCAGTACTTC.

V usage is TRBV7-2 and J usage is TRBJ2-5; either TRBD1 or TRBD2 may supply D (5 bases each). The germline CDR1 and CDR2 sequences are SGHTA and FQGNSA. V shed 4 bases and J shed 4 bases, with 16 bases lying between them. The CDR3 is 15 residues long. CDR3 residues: CASSSGREGRETQYF. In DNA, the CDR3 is TGTGCCAGCAGCTCGGGGAGAGAGGGGCGAGAGACCCAGTACTTC.

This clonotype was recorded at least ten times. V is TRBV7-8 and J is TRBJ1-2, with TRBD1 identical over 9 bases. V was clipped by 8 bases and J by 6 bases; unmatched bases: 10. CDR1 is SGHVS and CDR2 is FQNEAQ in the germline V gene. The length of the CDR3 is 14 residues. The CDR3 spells CASYPGTGTNGYTF. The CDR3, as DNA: TGTGCCAGCTACCCCGGGACAGGGACTAATGGCTACACCTTC.

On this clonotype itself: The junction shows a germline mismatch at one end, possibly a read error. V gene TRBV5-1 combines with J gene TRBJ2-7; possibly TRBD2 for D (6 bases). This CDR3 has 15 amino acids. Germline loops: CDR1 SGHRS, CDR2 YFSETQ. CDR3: CASSWTSAGTYEQYF. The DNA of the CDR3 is TGCGCCAGCAGTTGGACGAGCGCGGGGACCTACGAGCAGTACTTT.

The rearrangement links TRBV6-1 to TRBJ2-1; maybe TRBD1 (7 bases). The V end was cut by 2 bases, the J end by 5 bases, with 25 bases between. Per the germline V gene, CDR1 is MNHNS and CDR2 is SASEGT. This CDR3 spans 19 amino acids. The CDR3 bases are TGTGCCAGCAGTGAAATCTCATTCGTGAGGACAGGAGGGCACAATGAGCAGTTCTTC. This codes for CASSEISFVRTGGHNEQFF.

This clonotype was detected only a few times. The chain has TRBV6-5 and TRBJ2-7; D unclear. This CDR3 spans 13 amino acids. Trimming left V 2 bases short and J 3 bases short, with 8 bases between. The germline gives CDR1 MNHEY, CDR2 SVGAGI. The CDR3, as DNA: TGTGCCAGCAGTTACACAGCCTACTACGAGCAGTACGTC. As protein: CASSYTAYYEQYV.

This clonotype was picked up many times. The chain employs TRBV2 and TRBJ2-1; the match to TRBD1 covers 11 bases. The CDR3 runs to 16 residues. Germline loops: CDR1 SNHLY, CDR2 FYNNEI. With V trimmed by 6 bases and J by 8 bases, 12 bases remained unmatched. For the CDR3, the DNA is TGTGCCAGCAGGGCTCCGGGACAGGGGGAGGTATATGAGCAGTTCTTC. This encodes CASRAPGQGEVYEQFF.

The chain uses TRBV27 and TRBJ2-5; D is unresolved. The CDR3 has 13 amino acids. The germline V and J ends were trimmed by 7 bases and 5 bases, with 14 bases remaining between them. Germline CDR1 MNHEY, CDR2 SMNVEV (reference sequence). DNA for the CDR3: TGTGCCAGCACCTCTTGGGGATCCGAGACCCAGTACTTC. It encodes CASTSWGSETQYF.

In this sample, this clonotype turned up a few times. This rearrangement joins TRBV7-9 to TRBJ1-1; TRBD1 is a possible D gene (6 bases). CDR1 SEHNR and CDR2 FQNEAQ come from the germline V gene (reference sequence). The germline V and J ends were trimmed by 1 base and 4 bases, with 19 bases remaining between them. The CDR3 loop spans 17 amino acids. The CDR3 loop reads CASSLGPAGGGGTEAFF. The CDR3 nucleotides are TGTGCCAGCAGCTTAGGGCCGGCCGGAGGGGGGGGCACTGAAGCTTTCTTT.

CDR3 loop: CSVVADTQYF. In nucleotides, the CDR3 is TGCAGCGTTGTCGCAGATACGCAGTATTTT. The chain couples TRBV29-1 to TRBJ2-3; D gene unclear. The CDR3 totals 10 residues. V was trimmed by 4 bases and J by 4 bases, leaving 3 bases between them. Germline V gene data show CDR1 as SQVTM and CDR2 as ANQGSEA.

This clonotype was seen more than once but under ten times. Here the CDR3 reads CASSIRGQGNTEAFF. CDR3 sequence (DNA): TGTGCCAGTAGTATACGGGGACAGGGCAACACTGAAGCTTTCTTT. V gene TRBV19 combines with J gene TRBJ1-1, with TRBD1 identical over 9 bases. The trim removed 2 bases at V and 2 bases at J, leaving 3 bases unmatched. The CDR3 runs 15 residues. The germline V gene has CDR1 LNHDA and CDR2 SQIVND (reference sequence).

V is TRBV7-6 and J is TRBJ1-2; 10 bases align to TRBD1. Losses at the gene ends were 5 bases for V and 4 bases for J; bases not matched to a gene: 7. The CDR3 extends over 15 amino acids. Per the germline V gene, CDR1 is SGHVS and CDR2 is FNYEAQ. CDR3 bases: TGTGCCAGCAGCACGGGGACAGGGGCAGGCTATGGCTACACCTTC. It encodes CASSTGTGAGYGYTF. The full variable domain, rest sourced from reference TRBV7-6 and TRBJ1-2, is GAGVSQSPRYKVTKRGQDVALRCDPISGHVSLYWYRQALGQGPEFLTYFNYEAQQDKSGLPNDRFSAERPEGSISTLTIQRTEQRDSAMYRCASSTGTGAGYGYTFGSGTRLTVV.

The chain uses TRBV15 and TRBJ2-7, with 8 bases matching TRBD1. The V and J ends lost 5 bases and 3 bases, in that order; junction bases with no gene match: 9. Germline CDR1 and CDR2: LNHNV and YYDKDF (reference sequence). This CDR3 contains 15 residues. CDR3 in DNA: TGTGCCACCAGCCCTTTCCGGGACAGGATCTACGAGCAGTACGTC. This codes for CATSPFRDRIYEQYV.

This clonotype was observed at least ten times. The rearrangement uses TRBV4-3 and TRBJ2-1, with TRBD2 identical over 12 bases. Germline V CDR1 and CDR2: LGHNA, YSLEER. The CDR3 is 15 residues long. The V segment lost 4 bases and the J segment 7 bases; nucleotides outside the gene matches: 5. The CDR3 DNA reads TGCGCCAGCAGCCCGGGACTAGCGGGTGGGAATGAGCAGTTCTTC. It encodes CASSPGLAGGNEQFF.

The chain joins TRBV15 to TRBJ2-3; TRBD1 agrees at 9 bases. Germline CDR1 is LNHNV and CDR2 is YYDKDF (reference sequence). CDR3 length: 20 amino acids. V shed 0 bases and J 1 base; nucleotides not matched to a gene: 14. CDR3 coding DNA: TGTGCCACCAGCAGAGATTGGGAACAGGGGGCGTCTTGGGGCACAGATACGCAGTATTTT. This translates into CATSRDWEQGASWGTDTQYF. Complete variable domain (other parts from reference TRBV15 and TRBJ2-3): DAMVIQNPRYQVTQFGKPVTLSCSQTLNHNVMYWYQQKSSQAPKLLFHYYDKDFNNEADTPDNFQSRRPNTSFCFLDIRSPGLGDTAMYLCATSRDWEQGASWGTDTQYFGPGTRLTVL.

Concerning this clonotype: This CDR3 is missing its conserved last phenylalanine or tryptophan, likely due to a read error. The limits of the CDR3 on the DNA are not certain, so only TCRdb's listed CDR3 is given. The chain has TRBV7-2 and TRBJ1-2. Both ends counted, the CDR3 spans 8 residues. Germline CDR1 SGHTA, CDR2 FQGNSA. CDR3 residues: CASSPDVL.

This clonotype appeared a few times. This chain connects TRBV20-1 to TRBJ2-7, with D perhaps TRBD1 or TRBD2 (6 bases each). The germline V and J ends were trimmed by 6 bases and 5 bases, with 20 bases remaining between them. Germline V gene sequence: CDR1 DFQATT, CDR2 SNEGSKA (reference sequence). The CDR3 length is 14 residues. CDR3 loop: CSAIHTGGRNEQYF. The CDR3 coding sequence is TGCAGTGCCATCCACACCGGGGGCAGGAACGAGCAGTACTTC.

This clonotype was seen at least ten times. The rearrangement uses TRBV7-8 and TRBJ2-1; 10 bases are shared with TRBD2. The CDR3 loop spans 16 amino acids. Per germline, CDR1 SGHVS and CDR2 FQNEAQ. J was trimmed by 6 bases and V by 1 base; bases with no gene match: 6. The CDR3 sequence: CASSLGVSGGINEQFF. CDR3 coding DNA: TGTGCCAGCAGCTTAGGGGTTAGCGGGGGGATCAATGAGCAGTTCTTC. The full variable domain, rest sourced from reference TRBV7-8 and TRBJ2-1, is GAGVSQSPRYKVAKRGQDVALRCDPISGHVSLFWYQQALGQGPEFLTYFQNEAQLDKSGLPSDRFFAERPEGSVSTLKIQRTQQEDSAVYLCASSLGVSGGINEQFFGPGTRLTVL.

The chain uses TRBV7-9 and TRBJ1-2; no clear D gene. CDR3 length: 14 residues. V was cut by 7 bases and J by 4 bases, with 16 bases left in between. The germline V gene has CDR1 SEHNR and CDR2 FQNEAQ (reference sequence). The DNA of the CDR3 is TGTGCCAGCACCTCTTCTCAGTGGGGCTATGGCTACACCTTC. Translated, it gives CASTSSQWGYGYTF.